Here is one T cell receptor beta chain with its context. The repertoire was sequenced with immunoSEQ multiplex PCR; TCRdb's copy has only in-frame clones and lacks some. In the table there are approximately 47,000 clones, 80% to 90% of which are singletons. Sample time point: peripheral blood 6 weeks after treatment start. Each patient contributed between 1 and 8 total time points of blood mononuclear cells, pretreatment and during treatment. Trimming removed 1 base from V and 0 bases from J, with 15 bases in between. Looked up from germline, CDR1 is WSHSY and CDR2 is SAAADI. The CDR3 loop spans 18 amino acids. This record comes from a study of PD-L1 blockade in urothelial cancer. Study at large: Before enrollment, 0 to 3 chemotherapy regimens had been given to patients.

Sequenced here: PBMCs, sampled around atezolizumab (anti-PD-L1) treatment. V and J are TRBV10-2 and TRBJ2-2, with D possibly TRBD1 on 5 matching bases. The clonotype comes from an older man with urothelial cancer. This CDR3 reads CASSEYKGIAANTGELFF. The CDR3 DNA follows: TGCGCCAGCAGTGAGTATAAGGGGATTGCCGCGAACACCGGGGAGCTGTTTTTT.